This record covers a single TCR beta chain. The antigen remains undetermined. Per the germline V gene, CDR1 is SGHAT and CDR2 is FQNNGV. V shed 5 bases and J 6 bases; nucleotides not matched to a gene: 9. This CDR3 is built from 14 residues. The entry originates in a study of cytomegalovirus exposure and HLA in healthy donors. The study's findings and limits: TCR sequences were mostly rare, though some public TCRs occurred in many donors.

PCR amplification relied on 60 Vbeta primers (plus 13 Jbeta primers). Some clones are missing from TCRdb's copy, which holds only in-frame ones; the method was immunoSEQ multiplex PCR. The sample contains approximately 170,000 clones, around 86% of which appear only once. The material sequenced was PBMCs. This TCR came from a man aged 45 to 65 in good health and CMV-seropositive. This rearrangement joins TRBV11-2 to TRBJ2-7; 8 bases are shared with TRBD1. This chain's CDR3 is CASSAIAGGLEQYF. Written as DNA, the CDR3 is TGTGCCAGCAGCGCCATTGCAGGGGGCCTCGAGCAGTACTTC.